These T cell receptor beta chains were read from a single sample in a study of T cell responses to AZD1222 COVID-19 vaccine. Libraries were prepared by immunoSEQ multiplex PCR; TCRdb keeps only in-frame clonotypes and omits some of them. This repertoire shows under 150,000 clones, around nine tenths found once; its top ten account for 0.9% to 1.4%. The sequencing here drew on peripheral blood, taken 28 days after the second AZD1222 dose. The receptor set was obtained from an adult who received the AZD1222 COVID-19 vaccine. Each CDR3 is given with its conserved first and last residue. The order of the fields is CDR3 DNA, CDR3 protein, J gene, CDR3 length, V gene, D gene, clone size. The D gene is left open where the match is weak. Clone size appears in some rows only: once, few, many, or a class for an expanded clone.

CDR3 DNA: TGCGCCAGCAGCTTACAGTCAACAGATACGCAGTATTTT
CDR3 protein: CASSLQSTDTQYF
J gene: TRBJ2-3
CDR3 length: 13
V gene: TRBV5-1
D gene: -
clone size: -

CDR3 DNA: TGTGCCAGCAGTGATGGCAGGGGACGAGGCACCATATATTTT
CDR3 protein: CASSDGRGRGTIYF
J gene: TRBJ1-3
CDR3 length: 14
V gene: TRBV25-1
D gene: -
clone size: -

CDR3 DNA: TGTGCCAGCAGTAACCAGGGCCAGGGGGACACTGAAGCTTTCTTT
CDR3 protein: CASSNQGQGDTEAFF
J gene: TRBJ1-1
CDR3 length: 15
V gene: TRBV6-6
D gene: TRBD1
clone size: -

CDR3 DNA: TGTGCCAGCAGCAAAGAGATCGGGGGAAGAACTGGAAACACCATATATTTT
CDR3 protein: CASSKEIGGRTGNTIYF
J gene: TRBJ1-3
CDR3 length: 17
V gene: TRBV21-1
D gene: -
clone size: -

CDR3 DNA: TGCGCCAGCAGCCCCGGACAGAGCAATCAGCCCCAGCATTTT
CDR3 protein: CASSPGQSNQPQHF
J gene: TRBJ1-5
CDR3 length: 14
V gene: TRBV5-1
D gene: -
clone size: -

CDR3 DNA: TGTGCCAGCAGTCCCTCCCGGGGGCGCCAATACAATGAGCAGTTCTTC
CDR3 protein: CASSPSRGRQYNEQFF
J gene: TRBJ2-1
CDR3 length: 16
V gene: TRBV27
D gene: -
clone size: -

CDR3 DNA: TGTGCCACCAGCAGATCGGACAGTTCACCCCTCCACTTT
CDR3 protein: CATSRSDSSPLHF
J gene: TRBJ1-6
CDR3 length: 13
V gene: TRBV15
D gene: -
clone size: -

CDR3 DNA: TGTGCCAGCAGTTACTCAGGGCAGGGGGCTTGGGATGAGCAGTTCTTC
CDR3 protein: CASSYSGQGAWDEQFF
J gene: TRBJ2-1
CDR3 length: 16
V gene: TRBV6-2/TRBV6-3
D gene: TRBD1
clone size: -

CDR3 DNA: TGTGCCAGCAGTTTCAGGGAGAACACTGAAGCTTTCTTT
CDR3 protein: CASSFRENTEAFF
J gene: TRBJ1-1
CDR3 length: 13
V gene: TRBV12-3/TRBV12-4
D gene: -
clone size: -

CDR3 DNA: TGTGCCAGCAGCCATACTTCCGGGACAGGTCATGAAAAACTGTTTTTT
CDR3 protein: CASSHTSGTGHEKLFF
J gene: TRBJ1-4
CDR3 length: 16
V gene: TRBV3-1/TRBV3-2
D gene: TRBD1
clone size: few

CDR3 DNA: TGTGCCAGCAGCCCGCGTACCCGCGGTTCACCCCTCCACTTT
CDR3 protein: CASSPRTRGSPLHF
J gene: TRBJ1-6
CDR3 length: 14
V gene: TRBV2
D gene: -
clone size: -

CDR3 DNA: TGTGCCAGCAGCAGGGGGGCGGGAGAGACCCAGTACTTC
CDR3 protein: CASSRGAGETQYF
J gene: TRBJ2-5
CDR3 length: 13
V gene: TRBV11-3
D gene: -
clone size: -

CDR3 DNA: TGTGCCAGCAGCGTAGAAACAGGGAACTATGGCTACACCTTC
CDR3 protein: CASSVETGNYGYTF
J gene: TRBJ1-2
CDR3 length: 14
V gene: TRBV9
D gene: -
clone size: -

CDR3 DNA: TGTGCCAGCAGCCGGACTAGCGGGGGGACTCACACCGGGGAGCTGTTTTTT
CDR3 protein: CASSRTSGGTHTGELFF
J gene: TRBJ2-2
CDR3 length: 17
V gene: TRBV7-9
D gene: TRBD2
clone size: -

CDR3 DNA: TGTGCCAGCAGCATAGCCCCGCGGGAGACCCAGTACTTC
CDR3 protein: CASSIAPRETQYF
J gene: TRBJ2-5
CDR3 length: 13
V gene: TRBV7-3
D gene: -
clone size: once

CDR3 DNA: TGTGCCAGCAGGGAAGGCCCCAATCAGCCCCAGCATTTT
CDR3 protein: CASREGPNQPQHF
J gene: TRBJ1-5
CDR3 length: 13
V gene: TRBV6-6
D gene: -
clone size: -

CDR3 DNA: TGTGCCAGCGGGGACGGGACTCCGAGCTCCTATAATTCACCCCTCCACTTT
CDR3 protein: CASGDGTPSSYNSPLHF
J gene: TRBJ1-6
CDR3 length: 17
V gene: TRBV28
D gene: -
clone size: -

CDR3 DNA: TGTGCCAGCAGTTATAGGATTCCCGGGACAGGGGGTCGCTCGAACACTGAAGCTTTCTTT
CDR3 protein: CASSYRIPGTGGRSNTEAFF
J gene: TRBJ1-1
CDR3 length: 20
V gene: TRBV6-2/TRBV6-3
D gene: TRBD1
clone size: -

CDR3 DNA: TGTGCCAGCAGCTTAGGCGCGGGTAGGCCTTTCTTT
CDR3 protein: CASSLGAGRPFF
J gene: TRBJ1-1
CDR3 length: 12
V gene: TRBV7-9
D gene: -
clone size: -

CDR3 DNA: TGTGCCTGGACCCAGGTAGATAATTCACCCCTCCACTTT
CDR3 protein: CAWTQVDNSPLHF
J gene: TRBJ1-6
CDR3 length: 13
V gene: TRBV30
D gene: -
clone size: -

CDR3 DNA: TGTGCCAGTAGTATTTATTCGCCGGGAATGGACACTGAAGCTTTCTTT
CDR3 protein: CASSIYSPGMDTEAFF
J gene: TRBJ1-1
CDR3 length: 16
V gene: TRBV19
D gene: -
clone size: -

CDR3 DNA: TGTGCCAGCAGCCAAGTTATCGGGGAGCTGTTTTTT
CDR3 protein: CASSQVIGELFF
J gene: TRBJ2-2
CDR3 length: 12
V gene: TRBV4-2
D gene: -
clone size: -

CDR3 DNA: TGTGCCAGCAGTTACTCGGGGGGGCGCATCACTGAAGCTTTCTTT
CDR3 protein: CASSYSGGRITEAFF
J gene: TRBJ1-1
CDR3 length: 15
V gene: TRBV6-5
D gene: -
clone size: -

CDR3 DNA: TGTGCCAGCAGCTTAGAAGGGGCAGCTCATAATTCACCCCTCCACTTT
CDR3 protein: CASSLEGAAHNSPLHF
J gene: TRBJ1-6
CDR3 length: 16
V gene: TRBV7-2
D gene: -
clone size: -